A single sample is the source of the 27 T cell receptor beta chains below, sequenced in a study of response to subunit inactivated influenza vaccine. TCRdb recomputed calls from the RT-PCR reads with MiXCR, one row per CDR3 protein. The sample carries roughly 790,000 distinct CDR3 sequences, about 20% recorded once. The sequencing used PBMCs from blood, collected 5 days after vaccination. The receptors were gathered from a middle-aged man who received an inactivated influenza vaccine.

This clonotype showed up just a few times. The chain couples TRBV5-1 to TRBJ2-5, with TRBD2 identical over 11 bases. The CDR3 contains 17 residues. V lost 1 base to trimming and J lost 5 bases; unmatched junction nucleotides: 10. Germline values: CDR1 SGHRS, CDR2 YFSETQ. CDR3 nucleotide sequence: TGCGCCAGCAGCTTGACTAGCGGGGGACTAATCGGGGAGACCCAGTACTTC. This encodes CASSLTSGGLIGETQYF. The whole variable domain, remainder taken from reference TRBV5-1 and TRBJ2-5, is KAGVTQTPRYLIKTRGQQVTLSCSPISGHRSVSWYQQTPGQGLQFLFEYFSETQRNKGNFPGRFSGRQFSNSRSEMNVSTLELGDSALYLCASSLTSGGLIGETQYFGPGTRLLVL.

This clonotype came up a few times. This chain uses TRBV20-1 with TRBJ2-1; perhaps TRBD2 as D (7 bases). CDR3 length: 13 residues. Per the germline V gene, CDR1 is DFQATT and CDR2 is SNEGSKA (reference sequence). Trimming stripped 6 bases from V and 3 bases from J, with 12 bases between. The CDR3 sequence: CSAGGGDYNEQFF. As DNA, the CDR3 is TGCAGTGCAGGAGGGGGGGACTACAATGAGCAGTTCTTC.

The chain joins TRBV5-6 to TRBJ2-2; D gene uncertain. CDR1 is SGHDT and CDR2 is YYEEEE in the germline V gene. With 4 bases removed from V and 6 bases from J, the gap between germline ends came to 19 bases. The CDR3 loop spans 16 amino acids. CDR3 sequence (DNA): TGTGCCAGCAGCCGAAACGTTATCGACCTGGCCGGGGAGCTGTTTTTT. The encoded protein is CASSRNVIDLAGELFF.

There are a few counts of this clonotype. The rearrangement links TRBV20-1 to TRBJ1-5; maybe TRBD1 (5 bases). The CDR3 contains 17 residues. Trimming pared 1 base from V and 5 bases from J, leaving 21 bases between. Germline V lookup: CDR1 DFQATT, CDR2 SNEGSKA (reference sequence). CDR3 coding DNA: TGCAGTGCTAGAGCCCGCCGGACACGATGGTGGGATCAGCCCCAGCATTTT. Translated: CSARARRTRWWDQPQHF.

In its sample, this clonotype was seen a few times. The chain has TRBV3-1 and TRBJ2-7; D may be TRBD1 (6 bases). This CDR3 has 16 residues. Trimming took off 1 base at V and 0 bases at J, with 13 bases between the two ends. Looked up from germline, CDR1 is LGHDT and CDR2 is YNNKEL (reference sequence). The CDR3 loop reads CASSQARTALSYEQYF. Written as DNA, the CDR3 is TGTGCCAGCAGCCAAGCTCGGACAGCTCTCTCCTACGAGCAGTACTTC.

V is TRBV4-2 and J is TRBJ2-1, with 9 bases identical to TRBD1. The CDR3 consists of 16 residues. Germline values: CDR1 LGHNA, CDR2 YNFKEQ. Unmatched junction bases numbered 11, after V lost 4 bases and J lost 7 bases. CDR3 coding DNA: TGTGCCAGCAGCCCCCCGGGACAGGGTGGTTTGAATGAGCAGTTCTTC. As protein: CASSPPGQGGLNEQFF.

Ten or more counts support this clonotype. The chain recombines TRBV2 with TRBJ2-1; D ambiguous. Looked up from germline, CDR1 is SNHLY and CDR2 is FYNNEI. V shed 8 bases and J shed 9 bases, with 8 bases lying between them. CDR3 size: 10 residues. CDR3 in amino acids: CASSRVEQFF. The CDR3, as DNA: TGTGCCAGCTCCCGGGTTGAGCAGTTCTTC.

The table lists this clonotype with a few counts. Here the CDR3 DNA reads TGCAGCGTTGTTAAAAGAGGCGGGTCCTACGAGCAGTACTTC. It codes for CSVVKRGGSYEQYF. V is TRBV29-1 and J is TRBJ2-7; D might be TRBD2 (5 bases). V was shortened by 4 bases and J by 1 base, with 14 bases between the two germline ends. Germline V gene sequence: CDR1 SQVTM, CDR2 ANQGSEA. CDR3 length: 14 amino acids.

The rearrangement links TRBV5-1 to TRBJ2-7; no reliable D call. Germline loops: CDR1 SGHRS, CDR2 YFSETQ. V was shortened by 0 bases and J by 3 bases, with 13 bases between the two germline ends. This CDR3 is built from 15 residues. The CDR3 is CASSLEPSSGYEQYF. DNA of the CDR3: TGCGCCAGCAGCTTGGAGCCTTCCTCGGGCTACGAGCAGTACTTC.

This clonotype was seen a few times. The chain couples TRBV9 to TRBJ1-3, with 7 positions matching TRBD1. The germline V gene has CDR1 SGDLS and CDR2 YYNGEE. The CDR3 is 14 amino acids. V was pared by 2 bases and J by 7 bases, with 6 bases of the junction left unmatched. CDR3 in amino acids: CASSVRGGSNTIYF. CDR3 sequence (DNA): TGTGCCAGCAGCGTCAGGGGGGGTAGCAACACCATATATTTT.

This clonotype was counted many times. J is TRBJ2-6 and V is TRBV12-3 or TRBV12-4; D uncertain. Trimming pared 8 bases from V and 4 bases from J, leaving 21 bases between. The length of the CDR3 is 17 residues. The CDR3 coding sequence is TGTGCCAGCCAGGTCCGACGGTCCTCAGGCGGGGCCAACGTCCTGACTTTC. Translated: CASQVRRSSGGANVLTF.

The CDR3 loop reads CASSNVRGRSGANVLTF. For the CDR3, the DNA is TGTGCCAGCAGCAATGTTAGGGGGCGGTCTGGGGCCAACGTCCTGACTTTC. The J gene is TRBJ2-6, the V gene TRBV21-1; TRBD1, the D gene given by the table, was not confirmed from the DNA. TRBV21-1 is reported as a pseudogene. The CDR3 has 17 amino acids.

There are a few counts of this clonotype. The rearrangement uses TRBV6-1 and TRBJ2-1; 12 positions match TRBD1. The CDR3 consists of 15 residues. The germline CDR1 and CDR2 sequences are MNHNS and SASEGT. V was pared by 6 bases and J by 6 bases, with 6 bases of the junction left unmatched. As DNA, the CDR3 is TGTGCCAGCAGCCTAGGGACAGGGGGCATCAATGAGCAGTTCTTC. Translated: CASSLGTGGINEQFF.

The rearrangement uses TRBV7-8 and TRBJ2-2, with TRBD2 matching over 9 bases. Trimming cost V 4 bases and J 6 bases; bases outside gene matches: 9. Germline V gene sequence: CDR1 SGHVS, CDR2 FQNEAQ. CDR3 length: 16 amino acids. The CDR3 bases are TGTGCCAGCAGCTCTTCAGCGGGAGGCCGTTCCGGGGAGCTGTTTTTT. It translates to CASSSSAGGRSGELFF.

The chain links TRBV4-3 to TRBJ2-7; D may match TRBD1 or TRBD2 (5 bases each). The CDR3 is 14 amino acids. The V and J ends lost 3 bases and 3 bases respectively, with 12 bases between them. Per the germline V gene, CDR1 is LGHNA and CDR2 is YSLEER. The CDR3 nucleotides are TGCGCCAGCAGCCAGCTTCCGGGGCACTACGAGCAGTACTTC. It specifies CASSQLPGHYEQYF.

The rearrangement links TRBV7-9 to TRBJ2-1; a weak D match, TRBD2 (6 bases). This CDR3 is built from 16 residues. CDR1 and CDR2 from the germline V gene are SEHNR and FQNEAQ (reference sequence). V was shortened by 2 bases and J by 5 bases, with 16 bases between the two germline ends. The CDR3 bases are TGTGCCAGCAGCTTATTACGGGGGAATTACAACAATGAGCAGTTCTTC. Translation: CASSLLRGNYNNEQFF.

In its sample, this clonotype was seen a few times. This rearrangement joins TRBV9 to TRBJ1-1; D uncertain. The CDR3 is 14 residues long. Germline-derived CDR1 and CDR2 are SGDLS and YYNGEE. V was shortened by 4 bases and J by 3 bases, with 13 bases between the two germline ends. CDR3 nucleotide sequence: TGTGCCAGCAGCCCTACGGACCTGGACACTGAAGCTTTCTTT. Encoded protein: CASSPTDLDTEAFF.

In the case of this clonotype: This could be a read error, since a much larger clone is one nucleotide away. The chain is built from TRBV7-9 and TRBJ2-2; 8 bases are a match to TRBD1. V shed 3 bases, J shed 6 bases, and the junction held 9 bases outside the gene matches. Germline CDR1 reads SEHNR; CDR2 reads FQNEAQ (reference sequence). The CDR3 contains 16 residues. The CDR3 loop reads CASSFPGQGNAGELFF. The DNA for the CDR3 is TGTGCCAGCAGCTTTCCCGGACAGGGTAACGCCGGGGAGCTGTTTTTT. Using reference TRBV7-9 and TRBJ2-2 for the parts outside the CDR3, the full variable domain is DTGVSQNPRHKITKRGQNVTFRCDPISEHNRLYWYRQTLGQGPEFLTYFQNEAQLEKSRLLSDRFSAERPKGSFSTLEIQRTEQGDSAMYLCASSFPGQGNAGELFFGEGSRLTVL.

The chain couples TRBV4-2 to TRBJ2-5; perhaps TRBD1 as D (8 bases). This CDR3 has 18 amino acids. CDR1 LGHNA and CDR2 YNFKEQ come from the germline V gene. The V end was cut by 3 bases, the J end by 2 bases, with 22 bases between. CDR3 in DNA: TGTGCCAGCAGCCAGCGATTAACCGACAGGGGAGGGCAAGAGACCCAGTACTTC. It is translated as CASSQRLTDRGGQETQYF.

The chain employs TRBV7-9 and TRBJ1-1; D is uncertain. CDR3 size: 15 residues. Germline V gene data show CDR1 as SEHNR and CDR2 as FQNEAQ (reference sequence). The V and J ends lost 4 bases and 0 bases respectively, with 12 bases between them. The CDR3 loop is CASSWAALMNTEAFF. CDR3 DNA: TGTGCCAGCAGCTGGGCAGCCTTAATGAACACTGAAGCTTTCTTT.

The CDR3, as DNA: TGCGCCAGCAGCTTGGGACTGGGAGAGAACACTGAAGCTTTCTTT. Protein product: CASSLGLGENTEAFF. The V and J genes are TRBV5-1 and TRBJ1-1; D gene unclear. Trimming stripped 0 bases from V and 1 base from J, with 10 bases between. CDR1 and CDR2 (germline): SGHRS, YFSETQ. The CDR3 has 15 amino acids. The full variable domain, rest sourced from reference TRBV5-1 and TRBJ1-1, is KAGVTQTPRYLIKTRGQQVTLSCSPISGHRSVSWYQQTPGQGLQFLFEYFSETQRNKGNFPGRFSGRQFSNSRSEMNVSTLELGDSALYLCASSLGLGENTEAFFGQGTRLTVV.

The chain carries TRBV3-1 and TRBJ1-5; tentative D call: TRBD1 (6 bases). CDR3 length: 22 residues. V gave up 3 bases and J gave up 0 bases, with 30 bases separating them. Germline CDR1 LGHDT, CDR2 YNNKEL (reference sequence). The CDR3: CASSQLVDRSPPLIFSNQPQHF. The CDR3 DNA sequence: TGTGCCAGCAGCCAGCTGGTTGACAGGTCCCCTCCCCTCATCTTTAGCAATCAGCCCCAGCATTTT.

The chain has TRBV7-2 and TRBJ2-5, with 7 bases lining up with TRBD2. The germline V gene has CDR1 SGHTA and CDR2 FQGNSA. With 4 bases clipped from V and 5 bases from J, the junction kept 10 bases outside the gene matches. CDR3 size: 15 residues. This CDR3 is CASSSIALGGETQYF. In DNA form, the CDR3 reads TGTGCCAGCAGCTCCATAGCCCTGGGAGGGGAGACCCAGTACTTC.

This clonotype occurred a few times. The V gene is TRBV20-1, the J gene TRBJ2-2; D is unclear. The CDR3 totals 12 residues. The V end lost 3 bases, the J end lost 4 bases, and 6 bases lay between the germline ends. Per germline, CDR1 DFQATT and CDR2 SNEGSKA (reference sequence). The CDR3 sequence: CSASKATGELFF. The CDR3, as DNA: TGCAGTGCTAGCAAGGCCACCGGGGAGCTGTTTTTT.

The rearrangement links TRBV19 to TRBJ2-1, with D uncertain. The CDR3 contains 16 residues. The germline gives CDR1 LNHDA, CDR2 SQIVND (reference sequence). Trimming shortened V by 5 bases and J by 2 bases, and 16 bases separated the two germline ends. CDR3 amino acids: CASSPSQRITYNEQFF. The CDR3 region has the DNA TGTGCCAGTAGTCCTTCCCAGAGGATAACCTACAATGAGCAGTTCTTC.

This clonotype was seen a handful of times. The chain uses TRBV29-1 and TRBJ2-1; D is uncertain. The CDR3 sequence is 14 residues long. The ends were cut back, 1 base at V and 5 bases at J, with 12 bases in the middle. Germline CDR1 reads SQVTM; CDR2 reads ANQGSEA. The CDR3 DNA reads as TGCAGCGTTGAAGTACCCCCGCGCGACAATGAGCAGTTCTTC. This codes for CSVEVPPRDNEQFF.

This clonotype was found a few times. The V and J genes are TRBV5-5 and TRBJ1-4; unclear D gene. This CDR3 comprises 12 residues. Germline CDR1 SGHKS, CDR2 YYEKEE (reference sequence). V lost 1 base to trimming and J lost 15 bases, with 13 bases between them. The CDR3 DNA reads TGTGCCAGCAGCTTGAGGCCTACCGGGTTGTTTTTT. Protein: CASSLRPTGLFF. The variable domain in full, with the rest retrieved from reference TRBV5-5 and TRBJ1-4, is DAGVTQSPTHLIKTRGQQVTLRCSPISGHKSVSWYQQVLGQGPQFIFQYYEKEERGRGNFPDRFSARQFPNYSSELNVNALLLGDSALYLCASSLRPTGLFFGSGTQLSVL.